This TCR beta chain was captured in a study of shared clonotypes between healthy human individuals. Profiling relied on immunoSEQ multiplex PCR, and the TCRdb table lists in-frame clones only, not all of them. The data show about 1 million clones, about 75% seen once. Germline V gene sequence: CDR1 SGHRS, CDR2 YFSETQ. The CDR3 runs to 12 residues. Trimming at V came to 8 bases and at J to 3 bases, leaving 2 bases not matched to a gene. The chain recombines TRBV5-1 with TRBJ2-1, with 7 bases fitting TRBD1. Sequencing was carried out using memory CD4+ T cells sorted from blood. Subset reported: CD45RA-negative fraction. The source is a man in his late teens or twenties in good health. The CDR3 here is CASRDSYNEQFF. The CDR3 nucleotides are TGCGCCAGTCGGGACAGCTACAATGAGCAGTTCTTC.